Listed below are T cell receptor beta chains from one sample, sequenced in a study of blood T cell repertoires in COVID-19. Method: immunoSEQ multiplex PCR; TCRdb's copy keeps in-frame clones and lacks some. The data show around 51,000 clones, 65% to 90% seen once. The sample consisted of peripheral blood. All receptors come from a woman older than 75 with acute or convalescent COVID-19. The CDR3 runs from the conserved cysteine through the conserved F or W. D genes are given only for firm matches. A clone size is listed for some rows: how often the clone was seen (once, few, many), or a class if it is expanded.

clone_size: -
d_call: TRBD1
j_call: TRBJ1-2
v_call: TRBV7-2
cdr3_aa: CASSSYSDRGRGYTF
cdr3_nt: TGTGCCAGCAGCTCCTACTCAGACAGGGGAAGGGGCTACACCTTC

clone_size: -
d_call: -
j_call: TRBJ1-1
v_call: TRBV12-3/TRBV12-4
cdr3_aa: CASSGDWNTEAFF
cdr3_nt: TGTGCCAGCTCCGGGGATTGGAACACTGAAGCTTTCTTT

clone_size: -
d_call: -
j_call: TRBJ1-1
v_call: TRBV19
cdr3_aa: CASREQRSTEAFF
cdr3_nt: TGTGCCAGTAGAGAGCAGCGGAGCACTGAAGCTTTCTTT

clone_size: -
d_call: TRBD1
j_call: TRBJ1-2
v_call: TRBV2
cdr3_aa: CASSPGQGYGYTF
cdr3_nt: TGTGCCAGCAGCCCGGGACAGGGCTATGGCTACACCTTC

clone_size: -
d_call: TRBD2
j_call: TRBJ2-3
v_call: TRBV15
cdr3_aa: CATSRRTSGGTDTQYF
cdr3_nt: TGTGCCACCAGCAGGAGGACTAGCGGGGGAACAGATACGCAGTATTTT

clone_size: -
d_call: -
j_call: TRBJ2-3
v_call: TRBV3-1/TRBV3-2
cdr3_aa: CASSFSTGSTDTQYF
cdr3_nt: TGTGCCAGCAGCTTCTCGACTGGCAGCACAGATACGCAGTATTTT

clone_size: -
d_call: -
j_call: TRBJ1-2
v_call: TRBV30
cdr3_aa: CAEQGMNYGYTF
cdr3_nt: TGTGCCGAACAGGGCATGAACTATGGCTACACCTTC

clone_size: -
d_call: -
j_call: TRBJ1-2
v_call: TRBV3-1/TRBV3-2
cdr3_aa: CASSQESGFGYTF
cdr3_nt: TGTGCCAGCAGCCAAGAGTCAGGGTTTGGCTACACCTTC

clone_size: -
d_call: -
j_call: TRBJ1-3
v_call: TRBV3-1/TRBV3-2
cdr3_aa: CASQGGAGNTIYF
cdr3_nt: TGTGCCAGCCAAGGGGGGGCTGGAAACACCATATATTTT

clone_size: -
d_call: TRBD1
j_call: TRBJ1-1
v_call: TRBV5-1
cdr3_aa: CASSIGQGAGMAFF
cdr3_nt: TGCGCCAGCAGCATTGGACAGGGGGCTGGTATGGCTTTCTTT

clone_size: -
d_call: -
j_call: TRBJ1-2
v_call: TRBV24-1
cdr3_aa: CATSDQGRGYTF
cdr3_nt: TGTGCCACCAGTGATCAAGGGAGGGGCTACACCTTC

clone_size: -
d_call: TRBD1
j_call: TRBJ1-1
v_call: TRBV9
cdr3_aa: CASSTGQGGTEAFF
cdr3_nt: TGTGCCAGCAGCACTGGACAGGGGGGGACTGAAGCTTTCTTT

clone_size: -
d_call: -
j_call: TRBJ1-1
v_call: TRBV27
cdr3_aa: CASSFSTGLGTEAFF
cdr3_nt: TGTGCCAGCAGTTTTTCGACAGGATTAGGCACTGAAGCTTTCTTT

clone_size: -
d_call: TRBD2
j_call: TRBJ2-1
v_call: TRBV6-2/TRBV6-3
cdr3_aa: CASSYGLAGYNEQFF
cdr3_nt: TGTGCCAGCAGTTACGGGCTAGCGGGATACAATGAGCAGTTCTTC

clone_size: once
d_call: TRBD2
j_call: TRBJ2-3
v_call: TRBV5-1
cdr3_aa: CASSLTSGTNTDTQYF
cdr3_nt: TGCGCCAGCAGCTTGACTAGCGGCACAAACACAGATACGCAGTATTTT

clone_size: -
d_call: TRBD1
j_call: TRBJ2-7
v_call: TRBV7-2
cdr3_aa: CASSTGAPRPYEQYF
cdr3_nt: TGTGCCAGCAGTACAGGGGCGCCTCGTCCCTACGAGCAGTACTTC

clone_size: -
d_call: TRBD2
j_call: TRBJ2-7
v_call: TRBV2
cdr3_aa: CASSKIGLAGDEQYF
cdr3_nt: TGTGCCAGCAGTAAAATCGGACTAGCGGGGGACGAGCAGTACTTC

clone_size: -
d_call: -
j_call: TRBJ1-4
v_call: TRBV5-5
cdr3_aa: CASSLQQPNEKLFF
cdr3_nt: TGTGCCAGCAGCTTGCAACAGCCAAATGAAAAACTGTTTTTT

clone_size: -
d_call: TRBD2
j_call: TRBJ2-5
v_call: TRBV3-1/TRBV3-2
cdr3_aa: CASSQAEKRGPQETQYF
cdr3_nt: TGTGCCAGCAGCCAAGCTGAAAAGCGGGGGCCCCAAGAGACCCAGTACTTC

clone_size: once
d_call: TRBD2
j_call: TRBJ2-2
v_call: TRBV5-1
cdr3_aa: CASSPWTSGGTGELFF
cdr3_nt: TGCGCCAGCAGCCCCTGGACTAGCGGGGGGACCGGGGAGCTGTTTTTT

clone_size: -
d_call: -
j_call: TRBJ2-1
v_call: TRBV3-1/TRBV3-2
cdr3_aa: CASSQDVTKGREQFF
cdr3_nt: TGTGCCAGCAGCCAAGATGTCACCAAGGGGCGTGAGCAGTTCTTC

clone_size: -
d_call: TRBD1
j_call: TRBJ1-2
v_call: TRBV6-1
cdr3_aa: CASSEMAGQGQGYTF
cdr3_nt: TGTGCCAGCAGTGAAATGGCGGGACAGGGGCAGGGCTACACCTTC

clone_size: -
d_call: -
j_call: TRBJ1-5
v_call: TRBV6-5
cdr3_aa: CASRVGGNYQPQHF
cdr3_nt: TGTGCCAGCAGAGTAGGGGGTAACTATCAGCCCCAGCATTTT

clone_size: -
d_call: -
j_call: TRBJ1-1
v_call: TRBV12-3/TRBV12-4
cdr3_aa: CASSYSGPEAFF
cdr3_nt: TGTGCCAGCAGTTATTCAGGGCCCGAAGCTTTCTTT

clone_size: -
d_call: -
j_call: TRBJ2-7
v_call: TRBV6-5
cdr3_aa: CASSRAGLRYEQYF
cdr3_nt: TGTGCCAGCAGCCGTGCAGGGCTAAGGTACGAGCAGTACTTC

clone_size: -
d_call: -
j_call: TRBJ1-4
v_call: TRBV3-1/TRBV3-2
cdr3_aa: CASTPGNNEKLFF
cdr3_nt: TGTGCCAGCACCCCGGGAAATAATGAAAAACTGTTTTTT

clone_size: -
d_call: -
j_call: TRBJ1-2
v_call: TRBV5-1
cdr3_aa: CASSLGAGANYGYTF
cdr3_nt: TGCGCCAGCAGCTTGGGGGCGGGCGCTAACTATGGCTACACCTTC

clone_size: -
d_call: -
j_call: TRBJ1-2
v_call: TRBV5-4
cdr3_aa: CASNFGQTRSGYTF
cdr3_nt: TGTGCCAGCAACTTCGGTCAAACGAGGTCTGGCTACACCTTC

clone_size: few
d_call: -
j_call: TRBJ1-4
v_call: TRBV3-1/TRBV3-2
cdr3_aa: CASSPGGTLNEKLFF
cdr3_nt: TGTGCCAGCAGTCCCGGGGGGACCCTTAATGAAAAACTGTTTTTT

clone_size: -
d_call: -
j_call: TRBJ1-3
v_call: TRBV18
cdr3_aa: CASSPTRTGNTIYF
cdr3_nt: TGTGCCAGCTCACCCACCAGGACTGGAAACACCATATATTTT

clone_size: once
d_call: -
j_call: TRBJ2-7
v_call: TRBV5-1
cdr3_aa: CASRGQSSYEQYF
cdr3_nt: TGCGCCAGCAGAGGACAGAGCTCCTACGAGCAGTACTTC

clone_size: -
d_call: -
j_call: TRBJ2-4
v_call: TRBV7-2
cdr3_aa: CASSLYNIQYF
cdr3_nt: TGTGCCAGCAGCCTCTATAACATTCAGTACTTC

clone_size: few
d_call: TRBD1
j_call: TRBJ2-7
v_call: TRBV7-2
cdr3_aa: CASIQDRGQYEQYF
cdr3_nt: TGTGCCAGCATCCAAGACAGGGGGCAATACGAGCAGTACTTC

clone_size: -
d_call: -
j_call: TRBJ2-2
v_call: TRBV7-2
cdr3_aa: CASSRGLTGELFF
cdr3_nt: TGTGCCAGCAGCCGGGGACTTACCGGGGAGCTGTTTTTT

clone_size: -
d_call: -
j_call: TRBJ2-7
v_call: TRBV15
cdr3_aa: CATSPNSYEQYF
cdr3_nt: TGTGCCACCAGCCCCAACTCCTACGAGCAGTACTTC

clone_size: few
d_call: TRBD1
j_call: TRBJ1-4
v_call: TRBV7-9
cdr3_aa: CASSGDREALNEKLFF
cdr3_nt: TGTGCCAGCAGTGGGGACAGGGAGGCCTTAAACGAAAAACTGTTTTTT

clone_size: -
d_call: -
j_call: TRBJ2-2
v_call: TRBV5-1
cdr3_aa: CASGRQGGNTGELFF
cdr3_nt: TGCGCCAGCGGCCGGCAGGGAGGGAACACCGGGGAGCTGTTTTTT

clone_size: -
d_call: -
j_call: TRBJ2-5
v_call: TRBV6-1
cdr3_aa: CASSEVGRVLETQYF
cdr3_nt: TGTGCCAGCAGTGAAGTAGGCAGGGTCTTGGAGACCCAGTACTTC

clone_size: -
d_call: TRBD2
j_call: TRBJ2-5
v_call: TRBV7-3
cdr3_aa: CASSSGGGKSETQYF
cdr3_nt: TGTGCCAGCAGCTCCGGCGGGGGGAAGTCAGAGACCCAGTACTTC

clone_size: -
d_call: TRBD2
j_call: TRBJ2-1
v_call: TRBV6-5
cdr3_aa: CAAGRGGYNEQFF
cdr3_nt: TGTGCCGCGGGACGGGGGGGATACAATGAGCAGTTCTTC

clone_size: -
d_call: TRBD1
j_call: TRBJ2-7
v_call: TRBV7-3
cdr3_aa: CASSGNDRGEQYF
cdr3_nt: TGTGCCAGCAGCGGTAATGACAGGGGCGAGCAGTACTTC

clone_size: -
d_call: TRBD1
j_call: TRBJ2-5
v_call: TRBV5-4
cdr3_aa: CASSLTGEGETQYF
cdr3_nt: TGTGCCAGCAGCTTGACAGGGGAAGGGGAGACCCAGTACTTC

clone_size: -
d_call: -
j_call: TRBJ2-5
v_call: TRBV3-1/TRBV3-2
cdr3_aa: CASSQDLGKETQYF
cdr3_nt: TGTGCCAGCAGCCAAGATCTAGGTAAAGAGACCCAGTACTTC

clone_size: -
d_call: -
j_call: TRBJ1-6
v_call: TRBV6-6
cdr3_aa: CASSSSDRDYNSPLHF
cdr3_nt: TGTGCCAGCAGTTCCTCCGACAGAGACTATAATTCACCCCTCCACTTT

clone_size: -
d_call: -
j_call: TRBJ2-7
v_call: TRBV2
cdr3_aa: CASIPGLQRTYEQYF
cdr3_nt: TGTGCCAGCATCCCTGGGCTACAAAGAACCTACGAGCAGTACTTC

clone_size: -
d_call: TRBD1
j_call: TRBJ1-2
v_call: TRBV9
cdr3_aa: CASSQPGDRTYGYTF
cdr3_nt: TGTGCCAGCAGCCAACCTGGGGACAGGACCTATGGCTACACCTTC

clone_size: -
d_call: -
j_call: TRBJ2-2
v_call: TRBV11-2
cdr3_aa: CASSLMGPGRGNTGELFF
cdr3_nt: TGTGCCAGCAGCTTAATGGGGCCGGGGCGGGGGAACACCGGGGAGCTGTTTTTT

clone_size: once
d_call: TRBD1
j_call: TRBJ2-7
v_call: TRBV7-6
cdr3_aa: CASSYGGQGPHEQYF
cdr3_nt: TGTGCCAGCAGCTACGGAGGACAGGGTCCTCACGAGCAGTACTTC

clone_size: -
d_call: TRBD1
j_call: TRBJ1-6
v_call: TRBV6-1
cdr3_aa: CASSEGTGVVSPLHF
cdr3_nt: TGTGCCAGCAGTGAAGGGACAGGGGTGGTTTCACCCCTCCACTTT

clone_size: -
d_call: TRBD2
j_call: TRBJ2-3
v_call: TRBV6-5
cdr3_aa: CASSYLAGSDTQYF
cdr3_nt: TGTGCCAGCAGTTACCTAGCGGGGTCAGATACGCAGTATTTT

clone_size: few
d_call: TRBD1
j_call: TRBJ1-4
v_call: TRBV19
cdr3_aa: CASRDRASNEKLFF
cdr3_nt: TGTGCCAGTAGAGACAGGGCCTCTAATGAAAAACTGTTTTTT

clone_size: -
d_call: TRBD2
j_call: TRBJ2-1
v_call: TRBV5-1
cdr3_aa: CASSLGSGGATYNEQFF
cdr3_nt: TGCGCCAGCAGCTTGGGGAGCGGGGGGGCCACCTACAATGAGCAGTTCTTC

clone_size: -
d_call: -
j_call: TRBJ1-3
v_call: TRBV28
cdr3_aa: CASSLGGAAGNTIYF
cdr3_nt: TGTGCCAGCAGTTTAGGAGGAGCGGCTGGAAACACCATATATTTT

clone_size: -
d_call: -
j_call: TRBJ1-5
v_call: TRBV19
cdr3_aa: CASSTQGGNQPQHF
cdr3_nt: TGTGCCAGTAGCACACAGGGTGGAAATCAGCCCCAGCATTTT

clone_size: -
d_call: -
j_call: TRBJ1-6
v_call: TRBV3-1/TRBV3-2
cdr3_aa: CASSQSAGNSPLHF
cdr3_nt: TGTGCCAGCAGCCAAAGTGCGGGGAATTCACCCCTCCACTTT

clone_size: -
d_call: -
j_call: TRBJ2-2
v_call: TRBV19
cdr3_aa: CASSRTGTNTGELFF
cdr3_nt: TGTGCCAGTAGTAGAACGGGGACGAACACCGGGGAGCTGTTTTTT

clone_size: -
d_call: -
j_call: TRBJ1-3
v_call: TRBV3-1/TRBV3-2
cdr3_aa: CASSPRKGRDSGNTIYF
cdr3_nt: TGTGCCAGCAGCCCGAGGAAGGGCCGGGACTCTGGAAACACCATATATTTT